This T cell receptor beta chain was recorded in a study of CD8+ T cells in alopecia areata. The V end lost 0 bases, the J end lost 5 bases, and 7 bases lay between the germline ends. Looked up from germline, CDR1 is MNHEY and CDR2 is SMNVEV (reference sequence). The CDR3 loop spans 13 amino acids. Treatment indicated: oral pan-JAK inhibitor, 5-10 mg twice daily. Sorting separated CD4+ and CD8+ T cells out of PBMCs. Overall study findings and caveats: For patients receiving tofacitinib, scalp clonality and expanded CD8+ clones among the top 100 significantly decreased. Higher clonality and more expanded CD8+ clones appeared in lesional than normal scalp. Under tofacitinib, numerous expanded lesional clonotypes remained detectable in scalp and blood.

The table lists this clone with a few counts. The antigen remains undetermined. cDNA prepared by RNA extraction and subsequent reverse transcription served as the template for sequencing. Generated by immunoSEQ multiplex PCR, the TCRdb table keeps only in-frame clones and is missing some. The table lists 95,000 to 120,000 clones, 55% to 60% of them singletons. The gene calls are TRBV27 and TRBJ2-5; D is undetermined. This receptor was taken from a human donor with alopecia areata. The starting material was CD4+ T cells sorted from blood, obtained at week 24, from a patient treated with tofacitinib. The CDR3 sequence is CASSLSGWETQYF. The CDR3 DNA reads as TGTGCCAGCAGTTTATCGGGCTGGGAGACCCAGTACTTC.